These 4 T cell receptor beta chains share one sample of origin, sequenced in a study of T cells in women clearing cervical HPV infection. Only in-frame clones appear in the TCRdb table, and some are missing; sequencing was by immunoSEQ multiplex PCR. Its table lists approximately 23,000 clones. Sequencing was performed on blood buffy coat. The receptor source for this set is a woman aged 18-70 years with a cervical HPV16 infection that either progressed to CIN3+ or cleared (not recorded which).

To note about this clone: The read ends 3 residues early relative to the CDR3; the germline J gene fills the gap. The chain joins TRBV6-2 or TRBV6-3 to TRBJ2-5; perhaps TRBD2 as D (6 bases). V was trimmed by 9 bases and J by 0 bases, leaving 17 bases between them. Germline V lookup: CDR1 MNHEY, CDR2 SVGEGT. The CDR3 is 15 amino acids. The CDR3 is CASRRGVGYQETQYF. The sequenced part of the CDR3 DNA is TGTGCCAGTCGCCGCGGGGTGGGGTACCAAGAGACC.

Concerning this clone itself: Coverage ceases 3 residues before the CDR3 finishes, and the germline J gene fills in the end. The sample holds other DNA sequences that translate to the same CDR3. V and J are TRBV20-1 and TRBJ2-5; TRBD1 agrees at 8 bases. Unmatched junction bases numbered 9, after V lost 4 bases and J lost 5 bases. The CDR3 consists of 14 residues. Germline V gene lookup returns CDR1 DFQATT and CDR2 SNEGSKA (reference sequence). The CDR3 is CSAIRRGLLETQYF. The covered CDR3 bases are TGCAGTGCTATCCGCAGGGGGCTTCTTGAGACC.

On this clone: Sequencing ends 3 residues short of the CDR3 end; the germline J gene provides the rest. The V call is TRBV2, the J call TRBJ2-7, with D tentatively TRBD2 (6 bases). V lost 6 bases, J lost 2 bases, and 20 bases lay in between. The CDR3 is 16 amino acids. Germline loops: CDR1 SNHLY, CDR2 FYNNEI. The sequenced part of the CDR3 DNA is TGTGCCAGCAGGGACAAAAGGGTGGGAGGCCCCTACGAG. Residues: CASRDKRVGGPYE. In full, the CDR3 reads CASRDKRVGGPYEQYF.

As regards this clone: The read ends 3 residues before the CDR3 terminus; that terminus is restored from the germline J gene. This sequence joins TRBV19 and TRBJ1-2; weak D call: TRBD1 (6 bases). V was cut by 5 bases and J by 0 bases, with 16 bases left in between. There are 16 residues in the CDR3. CDR1 LNHDA and CDR2 SQIVND come from the germline V gene (reference sequence). The chain's CDR3 is CASSPNPTGANYGYTF. Partial CDR3 DNA: TGTGCCAGTAGTCCAAACCCGACAGGAGCTAACTATGGC.